These T cell receptor beta chains were read from a single sample in a study of T cells of healthy individuals. TCRdb called the 5' RACE reads again in MiXCR, with one record for every CDR3 protein. The table records 85,000 to 100,000 distinct CDR3 sequences, approximately 16% of them present only once. The source of these receptors is a human donor in good health. CDR3s include the opening cysteine and the closing phenylalanine or tryptophan. The D gene is left open where the match is weak. The size field is filled for only some rows; it gives once, few, many or a size class.

TRBV11-3	.	many	TRBJ2-1	CASSLDPSSVEQFF	TGTGCCAGCAGCTTAGATCCCAGCTCGGTTGAGCAGTTCTTC
TRBV5-1	.	.	TRBJ2-7	CASSPVPVRSYEQYF	TGCGCCAGCAGCCCTGTCCCGGTAAGATCCTACGAGCAGTACTTC
TRBV20-1	.	.	TRBJ2-3	CSATLSDTQYF	TGCAGTGCTACCCTCTCAGATACGCAGTATTTT
TRBV20-1	TRBD1	many	TRBJ2-1	CSAALQGYGTGDYNEQFF	TGCAGTGCCGCTCTACAGGGATACGGGACAGGGGACTACAATGAGCAGTTCTTC
TRBV6-6	TRBD1	.	TRBJ1-5	CASSWGQGRNQPQHF	TGTGCCAGCAGCTGGGGACAGGGTCGTAATCAGCCCCAGCATTTT
TRBV9	.	.	TRBJ1-1	CASSGETGYTEAFF	TGTGCCAGCAGCGGAGAGACGGGGTACACTGAAGCTTTCTTT
TRBV6-2/TRBV6-3	.	.	TRBJ2-7	CASSYSTTEAYEQYF	TGTGCCAGCAGTTACTCGACGACCGAAGCCTACGAGCAGTACTTC
TRBV6-5	TRBD2	few	TRBJ2-1	CASSQSLAVLEQFF	TGTGCCAGCAGCCAGAGCCTAGCGGTACTAGAGCAGTTCTTC
TRBV6-2/TRBV6-3	.	few	TRBJ1-1	CASSPRRGTEAFF	TGTGCCAGCAGCCCACGGCGGGGCACTGAAGCTTTCTTT
TRBV5-1	.	few	TRBJ1-2	CASSLVTDNYGYTF	TGCGCCAGCAGCTTGGTGACAGATAACTATGGCTACACCTTC
TRBV6-1	.	.	TRBJ2-5	CASSEGVGGETQYF	TGTGCCAGCAGTGAAGGAGTGGGAGGAGAGACCCAGTACTTC